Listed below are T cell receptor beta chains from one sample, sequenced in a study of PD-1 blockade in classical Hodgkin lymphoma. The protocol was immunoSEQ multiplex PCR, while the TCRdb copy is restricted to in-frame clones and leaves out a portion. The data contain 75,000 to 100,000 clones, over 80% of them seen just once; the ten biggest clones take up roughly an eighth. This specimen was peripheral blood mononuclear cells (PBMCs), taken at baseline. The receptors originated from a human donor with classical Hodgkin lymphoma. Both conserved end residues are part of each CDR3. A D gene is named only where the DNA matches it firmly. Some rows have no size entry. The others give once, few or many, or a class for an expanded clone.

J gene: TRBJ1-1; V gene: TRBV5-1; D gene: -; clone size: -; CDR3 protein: CASKGGSVNTEAFF; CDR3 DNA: TGCGCCAGCAAGGGGGGATCGGTGAACACTGAAGCTTTCTTT
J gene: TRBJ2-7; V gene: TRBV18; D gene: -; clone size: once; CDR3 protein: CASSSPYEQYF; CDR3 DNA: TGTGCCAGCTCATCCCCCTACGAGCAGTACTTC
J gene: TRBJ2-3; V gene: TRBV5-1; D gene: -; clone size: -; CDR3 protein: CASSFDTDTQYF; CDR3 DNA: TGCGCCAGCAGTTTTGACACAGATACGCAGTATTTT
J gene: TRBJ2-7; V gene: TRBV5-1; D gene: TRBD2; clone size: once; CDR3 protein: CASSLAGWEKQYF; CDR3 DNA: TGCGCCAGCAGCTTAGCGGGATGGGAAAAGCAGTACTTC
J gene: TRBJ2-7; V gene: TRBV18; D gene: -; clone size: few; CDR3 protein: CASSQTDTRSEQYF; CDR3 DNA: TGTGCCAGCTCGCAAACGGACACCAGGAGCGAGCAGTACTTC
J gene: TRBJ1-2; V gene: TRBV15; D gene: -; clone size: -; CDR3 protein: CATSRDRGGVYNYGYTF; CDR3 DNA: TGTGCCACCAGCAGAGATCGGGGTGGAGTTTATAACTATGGCTACACCTTC
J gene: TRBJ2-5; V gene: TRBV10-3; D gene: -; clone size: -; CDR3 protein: CAISESTSQGTQYF; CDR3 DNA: TGTGCCATCAGTGAGTCGACAAGCCAAGGTACCCAGTACTTC
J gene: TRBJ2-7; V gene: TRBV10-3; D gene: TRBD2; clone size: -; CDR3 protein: CAIAGGPREQYF; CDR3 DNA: TGTGCCATCGCGGGAGGGCCGCGCGAGCAGTACTTC
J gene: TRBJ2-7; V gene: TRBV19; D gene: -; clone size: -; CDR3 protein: CASSIHSTGTLAYEQYF; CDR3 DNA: TGTGCCAGTAGTATCCACTCAACCGGGACTTTAGCCTACGAGCAGTACTTC
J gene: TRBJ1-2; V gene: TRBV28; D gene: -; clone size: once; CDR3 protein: CASSPLRSVSGVPGYGYTF; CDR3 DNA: TGTGCCAGCAGTCCTTTACGGTCAGTCAGCGGGGTGCCGGGCTATGGCTACACCTTC
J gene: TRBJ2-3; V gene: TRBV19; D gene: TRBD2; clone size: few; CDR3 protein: CASSIGGRAPDTQYF; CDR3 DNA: TGTGCCAGTAGTATCGGCGGGAGGGCCCCAGATACGCAGTATTTT
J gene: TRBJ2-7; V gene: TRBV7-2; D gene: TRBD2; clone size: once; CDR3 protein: CASSGLAGEAYEQYF; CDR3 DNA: TGTGCCAGCAGCGGACTAGCGGGAGAAGCCTACGAGCAGTACTTC
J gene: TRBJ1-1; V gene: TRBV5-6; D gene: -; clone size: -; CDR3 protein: CASSSPGEAGTEAFF; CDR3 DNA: TGTGCCAGCAGCTCACCCGGGGAGGCGGGCACTGAAGCTTTCTTT
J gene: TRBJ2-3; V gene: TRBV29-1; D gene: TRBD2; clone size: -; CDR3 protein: CSVARGLAVSTDTQYF; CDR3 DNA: TGCAGCGTGGCCCGCGGGCTAGCGGTTAGCACAGATACGCAGTATTTT
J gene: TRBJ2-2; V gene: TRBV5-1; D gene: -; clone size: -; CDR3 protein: CASSSPAGRAGGELFF; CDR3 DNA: TGCGCCAGCAGTTCGCCGGCTGGCAGGGCAGGCGGGGAGCTGTTTTTT
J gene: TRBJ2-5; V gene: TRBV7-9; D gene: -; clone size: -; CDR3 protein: CASSLHWTTIQETQYF; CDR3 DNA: TGTGCCAGCAGCCTCCATTGGACTACCATTCAAGAGACCCAGTACTTC
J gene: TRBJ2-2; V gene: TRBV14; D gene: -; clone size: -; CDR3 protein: CASSQVIGGELFF; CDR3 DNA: TGTGCCAGCAGCCAAGTAATAGGCGGGGAGCTGTTTTTT
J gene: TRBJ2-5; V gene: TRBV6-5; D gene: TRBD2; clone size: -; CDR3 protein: CASKGAGPGGTQYF; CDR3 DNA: TGTGCCAGCAAAGGAGCGGGGCCCGGGGGGACCCAGTACTTC
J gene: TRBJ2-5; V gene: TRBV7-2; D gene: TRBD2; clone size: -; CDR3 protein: CASSLRTSGGRTQYF; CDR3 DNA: TGTGCCAGCAGCTTACGGACTAGCGGGGGGAGGACCCAGTACTTC
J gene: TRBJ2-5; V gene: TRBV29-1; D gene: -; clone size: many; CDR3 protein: CSVEGAGGQGGETQYF; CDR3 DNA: TGCAGCGTTGAAGGGGCGGGTGGGCAGGGAGGAGAGACCCAGTACTTC
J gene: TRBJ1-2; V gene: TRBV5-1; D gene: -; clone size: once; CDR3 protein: CASSYNQGPNSPLGGYTF; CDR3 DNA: TGCGCCAGCAGCTATAACCAGGGACCCAATTCCCCTCTGGGTGGCTACACCTTC
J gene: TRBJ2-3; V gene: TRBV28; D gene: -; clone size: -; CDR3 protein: CASSFAGNTDTQYF; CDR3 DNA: TGTGCCAGCAGTTTTGCGGGAAACACAGATACGCAGTATTTT
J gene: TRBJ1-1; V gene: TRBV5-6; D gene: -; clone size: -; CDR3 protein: CASSLMAGKGNTEAFF; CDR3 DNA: TGTGCCAGCAGCTTGATGGCAGGGAAAGGGAACACTGAAGCTTTCTTT
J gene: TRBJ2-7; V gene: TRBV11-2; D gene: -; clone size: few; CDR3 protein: CASSQTPYEQYF; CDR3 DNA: TGTGCCAGCAGCCAAACCCCCTACGAGCAGTACTTC
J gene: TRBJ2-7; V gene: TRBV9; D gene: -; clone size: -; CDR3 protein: CASSVEGAGGPYEQYF; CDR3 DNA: TGTGCCAGCAGCGTAGAGGGGGCGGGAGGCCCCTACGAGCAGTACTTC
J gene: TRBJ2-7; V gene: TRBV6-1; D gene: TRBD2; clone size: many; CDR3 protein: CASSEVGAASGRSAEQYF; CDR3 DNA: TGTGCCAGCAGTGAGGTGGGGGCGGCTAGCGGGAGAAGTGCCGAGCAGTACTTC
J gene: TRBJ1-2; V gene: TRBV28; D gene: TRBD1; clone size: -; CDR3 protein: CASSLVAGGEGYTF; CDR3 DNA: TGTGCCAGCAGTTTAGTGGCAGGGGGTGAAGGCTACACCTTC